The clone carrying this T cell receptor beta chain was recorded only once. The data belong to a study of blood T cell repertoires in COVID-19. Background on the study: Acute and convalescent COVID-19 specimens originated in the United States, Italy and Spain. The cDNA or gDNA used as material had been derived from T cells, B-cell-depleted T cells, or PBMCs.

The germline gives CDR1 SQVTM, CDR2 ANQGSEA. CDR3 length equals 13 residues. The V and J ends lost 7 bases and 5 bases respectively, with 17 bases between them. Study processing details: Estimated nucleated cell counts came from reference gene primer amplification. TCRdb keeps only in-frame clones here, not all; method: immunoSEQ multiplex PCR. From that table come the V and J calls and clone size; the DNA was used to work out D and trimming. Of fewer than 120,000 clones detected, approximately 68% appear once; the ten largest clones hold 7.6%. The sequencing sample was made of peripheral blood. The chain carries TRBV29-1 and TRBJ1-1; D is ambiguous. The sequence came from a woman aged 60-70 years with acute or convalescent COVID-19. Written as DNA, the CDR3 is TGCAGCGCCCAACAGACCCGTTGGACTGAAGCTTTCTTT. This gives the protein CSAQQTRWTEAFF.